These 23 T cell receptor beta chains were sequenced from one sample in a study of T cell responses to AZD1222 COVID-19 vaccine. Here immunoSEQ multiplex PCR was the method, and the copy in TCRdb shows in-frame clones only, minus some. Among some 200,000 clones listed, roughly 94% were seen once. Sequences were derived from peripheral blood, sampled 28 days after the second dose of the MenACWY control vaccine. The receptors come from an adult who received the MenACWY meningococcal vaccine as a control.

The chain recombines TRBV4-1 with TRBJ2-2, with 8 bases that match TRBD2. Losses at the gene ends were 0 bases for V and 5 bases for J; bases not matched to a gene: 2. In germline, CDR1 is MGHRA, CDR2 YSYEKL. This CDR3 is 15 amino acids long. In DNA, the CDR3 is TGCGCCAGCAGCCAAGACGGCGGGGGGACCGGGGAGCTGTTTTTT. Amino acids: CASSQDGGGTGELFF.

This clone appeared a single time. The chain couples TRBV15 to TRBJ2-7, with D maybe TRBD2 (5 bases). With 1 base removed from V and 0 bases from J, the gap between germline ends came to 10 bases. Germline CDR1 is LNHNV and CDR2 is YYDKDF (reference sequence). The CDR3 extends over 15 amino acids. CDR3 bases: TGTGCCACCAGCAGAGGACGAGGGAACTCCTACGAGCAGTACTTC. Encoded protein: CATSRGRGNSYEQYF.

This clone has just one count. The chain recombines TRBV11-3 with TRBJ2-1; D gene uncertain. V was clipped by 1 base and J by 9 bases, with 10 bases between them. CDR3 length equals 13 residues. The germline gives CDR1 SGHNT, CDR2 YENEEA. CDR3 sequence (DNA): TGTGCCAGCAGCTTAGGACCCCTGGGTGAGCAGTTCTTC. Its protein product is CASSLGPLGEQFF.

The chain recombines TRBV7-3 with TRBJ2-2; 11 positions agree with TRBD2. Germline values: CDR1 SGHTA, CDR2 FQGTGA. The CDR3 totals 16 residues. Germline trimming cut 5 bases from V and 6 bases from J; bases unmatched to any gene: 8. The CDR3 protein is CASSDPVAGGAGELFF. The CDR3, as DNA: TGTGCCAGCAGCGACCCCGTAGCGGGAGGGGCCGGGGAGCTGTTTTTT.

The chain links TRBV28 to TRBJ1-1; unclear D gene. Germline lookup yields CDR1 MDHEN and CDR2 SYDVKM. V lost 9 bases and J 1 base, leaving 15 bases between the germline ends. The CDR3 has 14 amino acids. The CDR3 DNA reads as TGTGCCAGTGTAAAGACATTTCAGAACACTGAAGCTTTCTTT. Translating it yields CASVKTFQNTEAFF.

This sequence joins TRBV28 and TRBJ1-5; D unresolved. Trimming took 3 bases from V and 6 from J, leaving 9 bases between them. Germline values: CDR1 MDHEN, CDR2 SYDVKM. This CDR3 spans 13 amino acids. The DNA for the CDR3 is TGTGCCAGCAGTTTTACTGTGTTTCAGCCCCAGCATTTT. Translating it yields CASSFTVFQPQHF.

This clone was observed once. Other DNA sequences in this specimen translate into the identical CDR3. V and J are TRBV9 and TRBJ2-7; D remains unclear. V dropped 3 bases and J dropped 4 bases, with 5 bases sitting between them. Germline CDR1 reads SGDLS; CDR2 reads YYNGEE. This CDR3 has 11 amino acids. CDR3 sequence reads: CASSAGYEQYF. DNA for the CDR3: TGTGCCAGCAGCGCTGGATACGAGCAGTACTTC.

A single count supports this clone. The chain is built from TRBV2 and TRBJ1-4, with no clear D. From germline, CDR1 is SNHLY and CDR2 FYNNEI. V lost 4 bases, J lost 7 bases, and 10 bases lay in between. The CDR3 is 13 residues long. The CDR3 nucleotides read TGTGCCAGCAGTGTCGGAGTCGGTGAAAAACTGTTTTTT. This gives the protein CASSVGVGEKLFF.

J is TRBJ2-3 and V is TRBV30; D not certain. V was cut by 2 bases and J by 3 bases, with 6 bases left in between. Germline V gene sequence: CDR1 GTSNPN, CDR2 SVGIG (reference sequence). The CDR3 length is 12 residues. CDR3 in amino acids: CAWSLATDTQYF. The CDR3 bases are TGTGCCTGGAGTTTGGCGACAGATACGCAGTATTTT.

V gene TRBV3-1 (or the pseudogene TRBV3-2) combines with J gene TRBJ2-2, with D possibly matching TRBD2 (6 bases). Trimming took off 0 bases at V and 5 bases at J, with 7 bases between the two ends. CDR3 length equals 14 residues. Germline assignment: CDR1 LGHDT and CDR2 YNNKEL (reference sequence). The CDR3 DNA reads TGTGCCAGCAGCCAAGAGGGGGGAACCGGGGAGCTGTTTTTT. This translates into CASSQEGGTGELFF.

The chain links TRBV14 to TRBJ2-7; 7 bases are shared with TRBD1. The germline V gene encodes CDR1 SGHDN and CDR2 FVKESK. The CDR3 consists of 17 residues. J gave up 2 bases and V 1 base, and 11 bases lay outside the gene matches. The CDR3 DNA reads TGTGCCAGCAGCCAAGCGAGGACAGGTGTCGGGCCCTACGAGCAGTACTTC. It translates to CASSQARTGVGPYEQYF.

J is TRBJ1-1 and V is TRBV6-5; 10 bases fit TRBD1. V was clipped by 7 bases and J by 5 bases; unmatched bases: 7. Germline CDR1 reads MNHEY; CDR2 reads SVGAGI. There are 14 residues in the CDR3. For the CDR3, the DNA is TGTGCCAGCACCACGACAGGGGGCAGAACTGAAGCTTTCTTT. Translation: CASTTTGGRTEAFF.

The CDR3 DNA is TGTGCCAGCAGCTTTGGCGGGGGGCCTGGAGATACGCAGTATTTT. It specifies CASSFGGGPGDTQYF. This chain joins TRBV7-6 and TRBJ2-3; 8 nucleotides agree with TRBD2. CDR1 and CDR2 (germline): SGHVS, FNYEAQ. Losses at the gene ends were 3 bases for V and 5 bases for J; bases not matched to a gene: 7. This CDR3 is 15 amino acids long.

The CDR3 DNA follows: TGTGCCAGCAGCTTTTCGGGAACTAATTCACCCCTCCACTTT. Its protein is CASSFSGTNSPLHF. The rearrangement links TRBV13 to TRBJ1-6; D unresolved. This CDR3 has 14 amino acids. Germline V gene data show CDR1 as PRHDT and CDR2 as FYEKMQ (reference sequence). V was shortened by 3 bases and J by 6 bases, with 9 bases between the two germline ends. The full variable domain, its missing parts supplied by reference TRBV13 and TRBJ1-6, is AAGVIQSPRHLIKEKRETATLKCYPIPRHDTVYWYQQGPGQDPQFLISFYEKMQSDKGSIPDRFSAQQFSDYHSELNMSSLELGDSALYFCASSFSGTNSPLHFGNGTRLTVT.

This sequence joins TRBV19 and TRBJ2-1; 8 nucleotides line up with TRBD2. The junction had 1 base not matched to a gene; V was cut back by 1 base and J by 8 bases. Germline V lookup: CDR1 LNHDA, CDR2 SQIVND (reference sequence). The CDR3 is 13 residues long. In DNA, the CDR3 is TGTGCCAGTAGTATAGCGGGAGGGGATGAGCAGTTCTTC. Translation gives CASSIAGGDEQFF. Full variable domain (remainder filled in from reference TRBV19 and TRBJ2-1): DGGITQSPKYLFRKEGQNVTLSCEQNLNHDAMYWYRQDPGQGLRLIYYSQIVNDFQKGDIAEGYSVSREKKESFPLTVTSAQKNPTAFYLCASSIAGGDEQFFGPGTRLTVL.

This clone was counted a single time. The V gene is TRBV5-1, the J gene TRBJ2-3, with 10 bases lining up with TRBD2. Germline V gene data show CDR1 as SGHRS and CDR2 as YFSETQ. Germline trimming cut 3 bases from V and 0 bases from J; bases unmatched to any gene: 7. The CDR3 contains 17 residues. The DNA of the CDR3 is TGCGCCAGCAGCTCTGGACTAGCGGCTGATAGCACAGATACGCAGTATTTT. Protein sequence: CASSSGLAADSTDTQYF. The whole variable domain, remainder taken from reference TRBV5-1 and TRBJ2-3, is KAGVTQTPRYLIKTRGQQVTLSCSPISGHRSVSWYQQTPGQGLQFLFEYFSETQRNKGNFPGRFSGRQFSNSRSEMNVSTLELGDSALYLCASSSGLAADSTDTQYFGPGTRLTVL.

The chain joins TRBV18 to TRBJ1-1; the D is unclear. This CDR3 has 14 amino acids. V was trimmed by 2 bases and J by 6 bases, leaving 13 bases between them. Looked up from germline, CDR1 is KGHSH and CDR2 is LQKENI. The CDR3 protein is CASSPSVQGSEAFF. The CDR3 bases are TGTGCCAGCTCACCATCAGTCCAAGGGTCTGAAGCTTTCTTT.

This sequence joins TRBV2 and TRBJ1-1; D not resolved. The germline V gene encodes CDR1 SNHLY and CDR2 FYNNEI. V was shortened by 2 bases and J by 5 bases, with 15 bases between the two germline ends. There are 15 residues in the CDR3. As DNA, the CDR3 is TGTGCCAGCAGTGAACTTTGGGCCACGGGGACTGAAGCTTTCTTT. Its translation is CASSELWATGTEAFF.

The chain recombines TRBV19 with TRBJ1-2; 7 bases align to TRBD1. The CDR3 loop spans 16 amino acids. Trimming took 4 bases from V and 8 from J; bases not matched to a gene: 16. CDR1 is LNHDA and CDR2 is SQIVND in the germline V gene (reference sequence). CDR3 DNA sequence: TGTGCCAGTAGTACACGAACGGGACAGAGCGTGATGGGCTACACCTTC. Its translation is CASSTRTGQSVMGYTF.

This chain links TRBV19 with TRBJ2-4; no firm D call. CDR3 length equals 12 residues. The ends were cut back, 0 bases at V and 8 bases at J, with 5 bases in the middle. Germline CDR1 reads LNHDA; CDR2 reads SQIVND (reference sequence). CDR3 loop: CASSIDSDIQYF. The CDR3, as DNA: TGTGCCAGTAGTATAGATTCTGACATTCAGTACTTC. Full variable domain (outside the CDR3, taken from reference TRBV19 and TRBJ2-4): DGGITQSPKYLFRKEGQNVTLSCEQNLNHDAMYWYRQDPGQGLRLIYYSQIVNDFQKGDIAEGYSVSREKKESFPLTVTSAQKNPTAFYLCASSIDSDIQYFGAGTRLSVL.

The rearrangement uses TRBV6-5 and TRBJ2-1; either TRBD1 or TRBD2 may fit D (5 bases each). The V end lost 2 bases, the J end lost 8 bases, and 16 bases lay between the germline ends. CDR1 and CDR2 from the germline V gene are MNHEY and SVGAGI. This CDR3 comprises 15 residues. The CDR3 here is CASSYGAGTYDEQFF. DNA of the CDR3: TGTGCCAGCAGTTACGGAGCAGGGACGTACGATGAGCAGTTCTTC.

The chain uses TRBV4-3 and TRBJ2-7; 7 positions agree with TRBD2. Germline CDR1 and CDR2: LGHNA and YSLEER. This CDR3 is built from 15 residues. J gave up 1 base and V 0 bases, and 3 bases lay outside the gene matches. CDR3 DNA: TGCGCCAGCAGCCAAGATACTAGCGAGTCCTACGAGCAGTACTTC. It yields the protein CASSQDTSESYEQYF.

V is TRBV28 and J is TRBJ1-1; D not certain. The CDR3 is made up of 16 amino acids. Trimming shortened V by 10 bases and J by 1 base, and 22 bases separated the two germline ends. Germline V gene data show CDR1 as MDHEN and CDR2 as SYDVKM. DNA for the CDR3: TGTGCCACCAACCCCCTTGGGTCCCGTGGGAACACTGAAGCTTTCTTT. Protein product: CATNPLGSRGNTEAFF.